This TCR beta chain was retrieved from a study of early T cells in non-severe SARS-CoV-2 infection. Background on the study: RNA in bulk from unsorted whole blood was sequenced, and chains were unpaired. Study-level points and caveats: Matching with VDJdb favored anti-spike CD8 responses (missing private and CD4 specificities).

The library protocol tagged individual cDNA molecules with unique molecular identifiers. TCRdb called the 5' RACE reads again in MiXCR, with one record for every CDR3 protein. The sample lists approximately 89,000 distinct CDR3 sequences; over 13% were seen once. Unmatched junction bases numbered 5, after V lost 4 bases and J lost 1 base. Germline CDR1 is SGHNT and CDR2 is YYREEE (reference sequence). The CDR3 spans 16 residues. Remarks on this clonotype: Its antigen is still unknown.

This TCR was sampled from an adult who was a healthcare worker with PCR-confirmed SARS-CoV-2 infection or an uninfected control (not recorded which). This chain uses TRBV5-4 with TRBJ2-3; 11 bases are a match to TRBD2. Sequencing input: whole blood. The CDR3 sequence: CASSEGLAEGTDTQYF. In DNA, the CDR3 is TGTGCCAGCAGCGAGGGACTAGCGGAAGGCACAGATACGCAGTATTTT.